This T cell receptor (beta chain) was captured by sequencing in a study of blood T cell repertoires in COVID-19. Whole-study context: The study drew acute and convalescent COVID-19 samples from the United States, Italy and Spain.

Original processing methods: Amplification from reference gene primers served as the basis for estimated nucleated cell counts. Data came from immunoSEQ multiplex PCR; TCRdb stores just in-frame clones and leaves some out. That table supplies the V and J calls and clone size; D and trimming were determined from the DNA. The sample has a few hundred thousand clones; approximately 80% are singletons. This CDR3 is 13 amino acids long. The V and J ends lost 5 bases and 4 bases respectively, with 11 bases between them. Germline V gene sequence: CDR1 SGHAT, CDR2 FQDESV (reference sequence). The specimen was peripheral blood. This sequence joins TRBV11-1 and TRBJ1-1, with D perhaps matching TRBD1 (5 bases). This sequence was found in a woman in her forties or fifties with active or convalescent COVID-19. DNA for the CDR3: TGTGCCAGCAGCCGGTGGCAGGGCACTGAAGCTTTCTTT. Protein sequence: CASSRWQGTEAFF.